One sample yielded the 4 T cell receptor beta chains listed below, sequenced in a study of T cells in Graves' hyperthyroidism and ophthalmopathy. The CDR3 regions of TCR beta were amplified from RNA transcripts. HTBI primers were used for first-round RT-PCR of the TCR CDR3. MiXCR, applied by TCRdb to the multiplex PCR reads, yields one record per CDR3 protein. Among about 360,000 distinct CDR3 sequences listed, 13% were seen once. The material sequenced was blood. These TCRs come from a young woman with Graves' hyperthyroidism.

There are many counts of this clonotype. The chain joins TRBV6-5 to TRBJ1-1; unclear D gene. Germline V CDR1 and CDR2: MNHEY, SVGAGI. Trimming took off 2 bases at V and 5 bases at J, with 6 bases between the two ends. The CDR3 runs to 12 residues. The CDR3 DNA follows: TGTGCCAGCAGTTACGGGCGGACTGAAGCTTTCTTT. This translates into CASSYGRTEAFF.

This clonotype has more than one count but fewer than ten. The chain employs TRBV2 and TRBJ1-4; D unresolved. The CDR3 sequence is 15 residues long. Trimming took 1 base from V and 5 from J, leaving 11 bases between them. Germline V lookup: CDR1 SNHLY, CDR2 FYNNEI. CDR3 in amino acids: CASSEEVVSNEKLFF. In DNA form, the CDR3 reads TGTGCCAGCAGTGAAGAGGTAGTTAGCAATGAAAAACTGTTTTTT.

The table lists this clonotype with a few counts. The chain combines TRBV6-1 with TRBJ2-1; TRBD1 matches at 9 bases. The CDR3 length is 14 residues. Germline V CDR1 and CDR2: MNHNS, SASEGT. V shed 5 bases and J 7 bases; nucleotides not matched to a gene: 6. The CDR3: CASSYRTGANEQFF. CDR3 DNA: TGTGCCAGCAGTTATAGGACAGGGGCGAATGAGCAGTTCTTC.

This clonotype was detected many times. V and J are TRBV6-2 or TRBV6-3 and TRBJ1-1; no reliable D call. Germline CDR1 is MNHEY and CDR2 is SVGEGT. The CDR3 length is 13 residues. V was shortened by 2 bases and J by 1 base, with 5 bases between the two germline ends. The DNA of the CDR3 is TGTGCCAGCAGTTACATAGGGAACACTGAAGCTTTCTTT. Translating it yields CASSYIGNTEAFF.